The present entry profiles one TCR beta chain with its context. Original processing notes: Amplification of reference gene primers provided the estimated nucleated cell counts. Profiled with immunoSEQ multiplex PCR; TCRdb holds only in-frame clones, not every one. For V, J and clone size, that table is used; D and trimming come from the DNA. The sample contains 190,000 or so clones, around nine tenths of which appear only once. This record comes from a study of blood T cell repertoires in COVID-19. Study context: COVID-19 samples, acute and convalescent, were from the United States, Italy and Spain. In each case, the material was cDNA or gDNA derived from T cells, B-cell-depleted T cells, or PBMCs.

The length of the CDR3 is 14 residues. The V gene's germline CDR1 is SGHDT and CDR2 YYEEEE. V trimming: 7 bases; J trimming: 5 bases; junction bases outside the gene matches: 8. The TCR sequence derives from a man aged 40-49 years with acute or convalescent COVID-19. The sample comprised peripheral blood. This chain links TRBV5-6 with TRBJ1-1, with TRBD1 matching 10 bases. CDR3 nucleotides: TGTGCCAGCCGAGACAGGGGGCAGGTGACTGAAGCTTTCTTT. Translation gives CASRDRGQVTEAFF.